This T cell receptor beta chain was observed in a study of cytomegalovirus exposure and HLA in healthy donors. J gave up 8 bases and V 2 bases, and 8 bases lay outside the gene matches. Per the germline V gene, CDR1 is SEHNR and CDR2 is FQNEAQ (reference sequence). The CDR3 loop spans 14 amino acids. The PCR ran on 60 Vbeta and 13 Jbeta primers. Profiled with immunoSEQ multiplex PCR; TCRdb holds only in-frame clones, not every one. The table includes around 120,000 clones, approximately 70% detected once. This clone came up a few times. This chain links TRBV7-9 with TRBJ1-2, with TRBD1 matching 7 bases. This TCR was recovered from a man aged 35 to 55 in good health and CMV-seropositive. The specimen sequenced was PBMCs. The CDR3 region is CASSLLGQGGGYTF. In nucleotides, the CDR3 is TGTGCCAGCAGCTTACTTGGGCAGGGGGGAGGCTACACCTTC. The variable domain in full, completed from reference TRBV7-9 and TRBJ1-2, reads DTGVSQNPRHKITKRGQNVTFRCDPISEHNRLYWYRQTLGQGPEFLTYFQNEAQLEKSRLLSDRFSAERPKGSFSTLEIQRTEQGDSAMYLCASSLLGQGGGYTFGSGTRLTVV.